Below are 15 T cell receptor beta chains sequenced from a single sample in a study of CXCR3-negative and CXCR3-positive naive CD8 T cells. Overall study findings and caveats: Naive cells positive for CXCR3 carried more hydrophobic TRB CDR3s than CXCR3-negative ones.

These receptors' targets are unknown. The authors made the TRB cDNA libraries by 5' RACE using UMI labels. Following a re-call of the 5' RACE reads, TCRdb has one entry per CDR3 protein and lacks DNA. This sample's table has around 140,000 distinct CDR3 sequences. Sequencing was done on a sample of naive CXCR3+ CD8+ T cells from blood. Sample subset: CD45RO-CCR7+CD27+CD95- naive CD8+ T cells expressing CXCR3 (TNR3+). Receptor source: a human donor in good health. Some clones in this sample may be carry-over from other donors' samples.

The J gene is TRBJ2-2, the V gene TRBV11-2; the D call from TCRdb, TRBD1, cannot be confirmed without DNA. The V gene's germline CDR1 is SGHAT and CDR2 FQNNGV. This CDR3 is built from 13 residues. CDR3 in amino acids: CASEGVNTGELFF.

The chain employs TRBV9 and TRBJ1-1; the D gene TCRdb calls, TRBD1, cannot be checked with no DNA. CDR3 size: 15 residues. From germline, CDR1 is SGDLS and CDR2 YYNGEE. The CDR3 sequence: CASSLSGGMNTEAFF.

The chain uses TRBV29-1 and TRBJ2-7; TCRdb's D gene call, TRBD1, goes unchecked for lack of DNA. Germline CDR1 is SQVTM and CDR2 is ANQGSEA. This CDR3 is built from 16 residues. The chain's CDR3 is CSVEEFGTGKDYEQYF.

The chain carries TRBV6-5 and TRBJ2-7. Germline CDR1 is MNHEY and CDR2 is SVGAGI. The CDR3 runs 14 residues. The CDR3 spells CASSNGLDPYEQYF.

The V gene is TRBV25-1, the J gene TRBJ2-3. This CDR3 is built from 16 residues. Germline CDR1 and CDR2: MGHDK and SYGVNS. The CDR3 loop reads CASSVRWQTSTDTQYF.

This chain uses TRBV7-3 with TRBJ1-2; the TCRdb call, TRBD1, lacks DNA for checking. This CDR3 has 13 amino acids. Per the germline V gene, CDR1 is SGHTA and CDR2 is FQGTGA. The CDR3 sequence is CASSLTGGSGYTF.

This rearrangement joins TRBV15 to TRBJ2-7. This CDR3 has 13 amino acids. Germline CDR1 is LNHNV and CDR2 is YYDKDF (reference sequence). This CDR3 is CATSRMENYEQYF.

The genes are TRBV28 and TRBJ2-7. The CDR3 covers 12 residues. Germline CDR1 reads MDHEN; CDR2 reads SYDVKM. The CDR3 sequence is CASSPSVREQYF. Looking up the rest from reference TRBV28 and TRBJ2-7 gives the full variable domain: DVKVTQSSRYLVKRTGEKVFLECVQDMDHENMFWYRQDPGLGLRLIYFSYDVKMKEKGDIPEGYSVSREKKERFSLILESASTNQTSMYLCASSPSVREQYFGPGTRLTVT.

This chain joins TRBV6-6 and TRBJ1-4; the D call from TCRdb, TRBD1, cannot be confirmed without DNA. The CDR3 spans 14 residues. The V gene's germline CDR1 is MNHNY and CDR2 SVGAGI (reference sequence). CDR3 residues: CASSRDTLWEKLFF.

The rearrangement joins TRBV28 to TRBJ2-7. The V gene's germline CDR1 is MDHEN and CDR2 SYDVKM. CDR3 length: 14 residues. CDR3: CASSLARGSYEQYF.

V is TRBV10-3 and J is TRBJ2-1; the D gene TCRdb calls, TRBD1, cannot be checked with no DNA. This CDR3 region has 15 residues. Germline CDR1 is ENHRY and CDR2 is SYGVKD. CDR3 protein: CAISGPGQPYNEQFF.

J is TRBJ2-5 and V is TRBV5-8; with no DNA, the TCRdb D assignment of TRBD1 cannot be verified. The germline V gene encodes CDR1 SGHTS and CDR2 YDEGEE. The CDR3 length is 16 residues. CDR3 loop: CASSLSGWSSQETQYF.

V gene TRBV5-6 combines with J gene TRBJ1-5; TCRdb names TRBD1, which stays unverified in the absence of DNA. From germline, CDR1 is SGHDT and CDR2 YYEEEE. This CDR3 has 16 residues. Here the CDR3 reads CASSFQQGRLNQPQHF.

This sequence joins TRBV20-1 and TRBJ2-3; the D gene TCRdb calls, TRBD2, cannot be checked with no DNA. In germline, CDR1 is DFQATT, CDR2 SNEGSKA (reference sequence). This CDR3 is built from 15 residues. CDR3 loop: CRACLGAESTDTQYF.

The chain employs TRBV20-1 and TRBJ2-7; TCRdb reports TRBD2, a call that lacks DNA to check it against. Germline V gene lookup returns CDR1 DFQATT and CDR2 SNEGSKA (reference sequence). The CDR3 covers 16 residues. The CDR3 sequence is CSARDDGRASLSEQYF.